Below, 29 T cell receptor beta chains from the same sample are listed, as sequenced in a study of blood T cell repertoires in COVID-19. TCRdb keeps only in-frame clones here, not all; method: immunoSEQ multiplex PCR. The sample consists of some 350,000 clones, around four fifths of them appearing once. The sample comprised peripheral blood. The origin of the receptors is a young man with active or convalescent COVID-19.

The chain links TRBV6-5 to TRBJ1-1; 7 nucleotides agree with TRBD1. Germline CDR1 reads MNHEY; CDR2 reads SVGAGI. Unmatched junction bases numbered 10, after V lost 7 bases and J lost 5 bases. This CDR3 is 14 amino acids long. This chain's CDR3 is CASTAQGGGTEAFF. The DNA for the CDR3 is TGTGCCAGCACGGCTCAGGGGGGTGGGACTGAAGCTTTCTTT.

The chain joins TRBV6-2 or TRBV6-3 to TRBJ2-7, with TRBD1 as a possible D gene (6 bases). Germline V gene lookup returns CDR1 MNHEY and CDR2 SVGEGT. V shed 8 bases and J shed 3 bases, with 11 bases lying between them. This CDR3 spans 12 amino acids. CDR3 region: CASGQGNYEQYF. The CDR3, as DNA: TGTGCCAGCGGCCAGGGGAACTACGAGCAGTACTTC.

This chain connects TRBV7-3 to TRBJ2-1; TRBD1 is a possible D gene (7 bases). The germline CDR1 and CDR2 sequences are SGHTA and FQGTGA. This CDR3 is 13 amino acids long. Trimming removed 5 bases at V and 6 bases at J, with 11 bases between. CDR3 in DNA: TGTGCCAGCAGCGCGGGACAGTCCAATGAGCAGTTCTTC. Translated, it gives CASSAGQSNEQFF.

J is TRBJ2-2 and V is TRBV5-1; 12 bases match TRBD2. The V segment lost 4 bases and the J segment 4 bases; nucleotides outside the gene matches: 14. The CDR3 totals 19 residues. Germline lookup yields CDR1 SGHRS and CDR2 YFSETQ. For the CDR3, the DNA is TGCGCCAGCAGCGCTCGAGGACTAGCGGGACCTCGAGCCACCGGGGAGCTGTTTTTT. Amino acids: CASSARGLAGPRATGELFF. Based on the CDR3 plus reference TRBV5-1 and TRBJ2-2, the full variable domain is KAGVTQTPRYLIKTRGQQVTLSCSPISGHRSVSWYQQTPGQGLQFLFEYFSETQRNKGNFPGRFSGRQFSNSRSEMNVSTLELGDSALYLCASSARGLAGPRATGELFFGEGSRLTVL.

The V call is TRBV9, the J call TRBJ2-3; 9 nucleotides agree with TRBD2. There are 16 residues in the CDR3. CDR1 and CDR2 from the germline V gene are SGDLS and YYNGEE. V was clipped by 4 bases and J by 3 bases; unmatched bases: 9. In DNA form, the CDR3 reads TGTGCCAGCAGCCTCGGACTAGCGCAAGAAACAGATACGCAGTATTTT. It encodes CASSLGLAQETDTQYF.

CDR3 region: CATTGTGSFPGELFF. The CDR3 DNA is TGTGCCACTACCGGGACAGGGAGTTTTCCCGGGGAGCTGTTTTTT. The chain employs TRBV24-1 and TRBJ2-2, with 9 bases that match TRBD1. The V and J ends lost 10 bases and 6 bases, in that order; junction bases with no gene match: 11. Per the germline V gene, CDR1 is KGHDR and CDR2 is SFDVKD. The CDR3 covers 15 residues.

This CDR3 reads CASSISGDPLYEQYF. The CDR3 region has the DNA TGTGCCAGTAGTATAAGCGGGGATCCCCTCTACGAGCAGTACTTC. The chain carries TRBV19 and TRBJ2-7; 7 positions agree with TRBD2. With V trimmed by 2 bases and J by 3 bases, 7 bases remained unmatched. There are 15 residues in the CDR3. Germline V gene data show CDR1 as LNHDA and CDR2 as SQIVND (reference sequence).

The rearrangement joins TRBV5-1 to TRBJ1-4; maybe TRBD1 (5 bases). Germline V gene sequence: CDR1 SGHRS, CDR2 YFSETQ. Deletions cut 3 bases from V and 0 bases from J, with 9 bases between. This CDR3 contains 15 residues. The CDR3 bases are TGCGCCAGCAGCTCGACAGCTGCAACTAATGAAAAACTGTTTTTT. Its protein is CASSSTAATNEKLFF.

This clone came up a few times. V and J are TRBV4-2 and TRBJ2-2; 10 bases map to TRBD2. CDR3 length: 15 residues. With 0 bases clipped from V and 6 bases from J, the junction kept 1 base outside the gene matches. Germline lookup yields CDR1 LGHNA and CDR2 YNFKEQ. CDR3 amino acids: CASSQEAGGPGELFF. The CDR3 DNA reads TGTGCCAGCAGCCAAGAAGCGGGGGGGCCCGGGGAGCTGTTTTTT.

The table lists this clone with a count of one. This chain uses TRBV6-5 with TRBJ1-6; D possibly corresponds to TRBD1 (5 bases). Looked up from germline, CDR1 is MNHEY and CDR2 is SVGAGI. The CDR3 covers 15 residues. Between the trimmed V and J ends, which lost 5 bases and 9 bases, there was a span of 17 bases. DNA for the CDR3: TGTGCCAGCAGTCAAAAGGACATGTTTTTTTCACCCCTCCACTTT. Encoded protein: CASSQKDMFFSPLHF.

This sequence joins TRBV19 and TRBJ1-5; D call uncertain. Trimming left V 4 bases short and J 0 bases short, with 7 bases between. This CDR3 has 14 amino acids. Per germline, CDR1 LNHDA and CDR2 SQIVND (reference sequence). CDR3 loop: CASSRPNSNQPQHF. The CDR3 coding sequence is TGTGCCAGTAGTAGGCCGAATAGCAATCAGCCCCAGCATTTT.

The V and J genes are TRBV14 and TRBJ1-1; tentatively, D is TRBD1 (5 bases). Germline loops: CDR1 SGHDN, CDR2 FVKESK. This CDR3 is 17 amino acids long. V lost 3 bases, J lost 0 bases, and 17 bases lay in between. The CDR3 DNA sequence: TGTGCCAGCAGCCAGGGGGGATCACCTTCTTTGAACACTGAAGCTTTCTTT. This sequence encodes CASSQGGSPSLNTEAFF.

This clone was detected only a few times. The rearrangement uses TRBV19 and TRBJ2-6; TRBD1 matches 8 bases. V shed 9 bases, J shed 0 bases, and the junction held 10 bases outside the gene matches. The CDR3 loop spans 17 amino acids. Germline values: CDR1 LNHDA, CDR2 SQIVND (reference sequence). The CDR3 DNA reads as TGTGCCAGCGCTCTTCAGGGGGCTTCCTCTGGGGCCAACGTCCTGACTTTC. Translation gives CASALQGASSGANVLTF.

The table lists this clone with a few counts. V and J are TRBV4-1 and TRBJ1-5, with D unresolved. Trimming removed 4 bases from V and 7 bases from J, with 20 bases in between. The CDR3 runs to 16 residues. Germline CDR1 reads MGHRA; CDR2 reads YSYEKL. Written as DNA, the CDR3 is TGCGCCAGCAGCCGAGCCGTACAGCTCCCGGGGCAGCCCCAGCATTTT. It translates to CASSRAVQLPGQPQHF.

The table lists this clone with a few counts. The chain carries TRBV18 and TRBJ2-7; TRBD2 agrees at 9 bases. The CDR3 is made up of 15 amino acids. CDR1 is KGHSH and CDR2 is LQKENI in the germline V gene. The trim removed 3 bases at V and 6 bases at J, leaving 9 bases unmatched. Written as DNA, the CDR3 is TGTGCCAGCTCACCTCCGAGAGCGGGAGGAGGCGAGCAGTACTTC. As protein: CASSPPRAGGGEQYF.

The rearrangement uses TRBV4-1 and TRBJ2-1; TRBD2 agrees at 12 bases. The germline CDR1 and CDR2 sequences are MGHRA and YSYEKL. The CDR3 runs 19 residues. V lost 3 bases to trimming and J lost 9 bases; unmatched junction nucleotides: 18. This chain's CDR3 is CASSQKLRRLAGVRIEQFF. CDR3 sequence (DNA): TGCGCCAGCAGCCAGAAACTCCGGAGACTAGCGGGAGTTAGAATTGAGCAGTTCTTC.

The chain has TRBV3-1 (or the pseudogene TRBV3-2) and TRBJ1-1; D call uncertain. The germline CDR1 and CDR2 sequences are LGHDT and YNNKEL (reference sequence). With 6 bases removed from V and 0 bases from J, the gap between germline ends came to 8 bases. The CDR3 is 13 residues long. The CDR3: CASRQTVNTEAFF. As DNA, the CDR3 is TGTGCCAGCAGACAAACGGTGAACACTGAAGCTTTCTTT.

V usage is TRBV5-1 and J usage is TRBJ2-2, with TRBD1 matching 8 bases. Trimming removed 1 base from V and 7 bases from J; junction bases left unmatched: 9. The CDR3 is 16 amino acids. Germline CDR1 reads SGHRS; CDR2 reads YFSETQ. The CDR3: CASSLIVTGGDGELFF. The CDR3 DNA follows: TGCGCCAGCAGCTTGATTGTAACAGGGGGAGACGGGGAGCTGTTTTTT.

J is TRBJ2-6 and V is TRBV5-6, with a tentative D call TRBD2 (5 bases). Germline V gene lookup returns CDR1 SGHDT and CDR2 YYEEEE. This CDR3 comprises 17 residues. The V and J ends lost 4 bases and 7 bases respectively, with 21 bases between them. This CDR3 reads CASSLAARVSRANVLTF. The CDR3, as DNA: TGTGCCAGCAGCCTGGCCGCGCGGGTCTCTAGAGCCAACGTCCTGACTTTC.

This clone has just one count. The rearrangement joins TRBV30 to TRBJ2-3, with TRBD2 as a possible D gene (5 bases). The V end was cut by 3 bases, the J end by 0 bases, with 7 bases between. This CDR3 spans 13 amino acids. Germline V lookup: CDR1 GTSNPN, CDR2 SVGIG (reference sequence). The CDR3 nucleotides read TGTGCCTGGAGCGGGGTGAGCACAGATACGCAGTATTTT. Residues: CAWSGVSTDTQYF.

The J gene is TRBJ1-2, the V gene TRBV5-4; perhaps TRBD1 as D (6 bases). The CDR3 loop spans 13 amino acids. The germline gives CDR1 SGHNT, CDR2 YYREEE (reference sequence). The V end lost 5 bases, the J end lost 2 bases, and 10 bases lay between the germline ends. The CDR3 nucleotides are TGTGCCAGCAGATCCGGGACAAACTATGGCTACACCTTC. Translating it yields CASRSGTNYGYTF.

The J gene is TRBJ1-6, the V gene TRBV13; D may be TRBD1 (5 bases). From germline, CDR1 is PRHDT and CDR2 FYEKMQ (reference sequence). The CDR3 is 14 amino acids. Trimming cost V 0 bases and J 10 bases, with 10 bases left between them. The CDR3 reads CASSLGEGESPLHF. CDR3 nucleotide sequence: TGTGCCAGCAGCTTAGGGGAAGGGGAATCACCCCTCCACTTT.

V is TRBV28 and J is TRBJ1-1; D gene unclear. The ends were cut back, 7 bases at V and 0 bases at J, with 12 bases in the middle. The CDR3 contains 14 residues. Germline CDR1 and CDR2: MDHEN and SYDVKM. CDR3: CASTPGGMNTEAFF. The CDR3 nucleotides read TGTGCCAGCACCCCGGGTGGCATGAACACTGAAGCTTTCTTT.

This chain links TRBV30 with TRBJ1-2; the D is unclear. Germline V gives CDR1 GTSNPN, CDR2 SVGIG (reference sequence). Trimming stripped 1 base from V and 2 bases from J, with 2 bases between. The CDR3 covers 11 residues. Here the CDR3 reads CAWSANYGYTF. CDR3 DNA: TGTGCCTGGAGTGCGAACTATGGCTACACCTTC.

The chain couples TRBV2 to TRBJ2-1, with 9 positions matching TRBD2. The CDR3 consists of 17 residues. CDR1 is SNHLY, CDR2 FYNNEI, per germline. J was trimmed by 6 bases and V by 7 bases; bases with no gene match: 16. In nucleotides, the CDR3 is TGTGCCAGCACCAAAGCCTGGTGGGCGGGAGGGCTCAATGAGCAGTTCTTC. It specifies CASTKAWWAGGLNEQFF. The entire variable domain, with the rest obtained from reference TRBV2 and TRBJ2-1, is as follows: EPEVTQTPSHQVTQMGQEVILRCVPISNHLYFYWYRQILGQKVEFLVSFYNNEISEKSEIFDDQFSVERPDGSNFTLKIRSTKLEDSAMYFCASTKAWWAGGLNEQFFGPGTRLTVL.

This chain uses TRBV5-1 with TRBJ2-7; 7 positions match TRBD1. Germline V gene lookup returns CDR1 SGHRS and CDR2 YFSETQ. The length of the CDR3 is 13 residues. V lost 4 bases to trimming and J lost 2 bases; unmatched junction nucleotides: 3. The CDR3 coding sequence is TGCGCCAGCAGCGGGGGACAGACCTACGAGCAGTACTTC. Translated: CASSGGQTYEQYF.

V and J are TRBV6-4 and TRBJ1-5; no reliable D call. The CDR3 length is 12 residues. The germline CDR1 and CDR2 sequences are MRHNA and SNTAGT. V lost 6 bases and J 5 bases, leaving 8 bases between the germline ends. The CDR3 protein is CASRRNDQPQHF. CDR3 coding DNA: TGTGCCAGCAGGCGAAATGATCAGCCCCAGCATTTT.

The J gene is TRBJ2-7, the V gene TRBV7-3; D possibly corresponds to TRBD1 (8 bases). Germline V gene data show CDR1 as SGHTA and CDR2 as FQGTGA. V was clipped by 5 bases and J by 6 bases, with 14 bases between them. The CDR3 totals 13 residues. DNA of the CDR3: TGTGCCAGCAGCACCACAGGGGGGGGCGAGCAGTACTTC. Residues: CASSTTGGGEQYF.

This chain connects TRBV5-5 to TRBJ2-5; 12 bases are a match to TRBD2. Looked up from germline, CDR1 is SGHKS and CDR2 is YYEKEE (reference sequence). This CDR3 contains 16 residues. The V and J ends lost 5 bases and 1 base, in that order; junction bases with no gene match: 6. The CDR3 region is CASSSGLAGRQETQYF. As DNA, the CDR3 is TGTGCCAGCAGTTCCGGACTAGCGGGGCGCCAAGAGACCCAGTACTTC.